This T cell receptor beta chain comes out of a study of sequential checkpoint blockade in melanoma. Study information: Patients were randomized 1:1 to nivolumab-then-ipilimumab or ipilimumab-then-nivolumab first-line. Both treatment sequences were followed by maintenance nivolumab.

The CDR3 is made up of 14 amino acids. V was shortened by 1 base and J by 0 bases, with 7 bases between the two germline ends. The germline CDR1 and CDR2 sequences are LGHNA and YSLEER. Treatment noted: randomized to nivolumab then ipilimumab (arm A) or the reverse (arm B). Patients had received no earlier DNA-damaging chemotherapy. Sorted cells were live CD3+CD8+, lacking CD19 and CD56, from PBMCs. Libraries were prepared by immunoSEQ multiplex PCR; TCRdb keeps only in-frame clonotypes and omits some of them. Of roughly 13,000 clones in the sample, less than 75% were seen once. This chain links TRBV4-3 with TRBJ2-7; D call uncertain. The starting material was CD8+ T cells sorted from blood (inferred from file names), obtained from a patient given nivolumab and ipilimumab in sequence. The receptor was isolated from a human donor with melanoma. The DNA for the CDR3 is TGCGCCAGCAGCCAAGGGGCGAGCTCCTACGAGCAGTACTTC. This encodes CASSQGASSYEQYF.